Following are 12 T cell receptor beta chains from one sample sequenced in a study of T-cell reconstitution after alpha-beta-depleted transplantation in children (dated by TCRdb to 2015 to 2016). The library was obtained by PCR. The data were produced on an Illumina HiSeq 2500. TCR library preparation used molecular barcoding, with unique molecular identifiers applied to normalize quantification of the TCRbeta repertoire. The raw public data were reprocessed by TCRdb itself: fastp quality trimming at Q25, MiXCR clonotype calling, in-frame beta chains only. Each entry is one CDR3 protein sequence, shown with its most common DNA and genes. This sample lists fewer than 350,000 distinct CDR3 sequences; 10% were detected once. About 8% of the sample belongs to the ten largest clones. Reading the label with the study, this specimen's treatment or condition is: allogeneic hematopoietic cell transplantation with graft depleted of TCRalphabeta T cells and CD19 B cells.

The sequencing here drew on PBMCs, taken before TCRalphabeta/CD19-depleted stem cell transplant. These receptors all come from a boy under three years old with acute myeloid leukemia, due to receive a stem cell transplant.

This clonotype has just a few counts. The chain carries TRBV23-1 and TRBJ2-3; 7 bases are shared with TRBD2. TRBV23-1 is sorted into the ORF group, with uncertain function. The V gene end was trimmed by 0 bases and the J gene end by 1 base; junction bases not matched to a gene: 7. CDR3 size: 17 residues. The CDR3 sequence is CASSQSLETSCTDTQYF. The DNA for the CDR3 is TGCGCCAGCAGTCAATCGTTGGAGACTAGCTGCACAGATACGCAGTATTTT.

This clonotype was counted ten times or more. The chain links TRBV5-1 to TRBJ1-1, with 8 bases that match TRBD1. This CDR3 has 15 amino acids. CDR1 and CDR2 (germline): SGHRS, YFSETQ. V lost 0 bases, J lost 0 bases, and 1 base stayed unmatched. The CDR3 loop is CASSLGDRLNTEAFF. The CDR3 DNA reads as TGCGCCAGCAGCTTGGGGGACAGGTTGAACACTGAAGCTTTCTTT. Combining the CDR3 with reference TRBV5-1 and TRBJ1-1 gives the whole variable domain KAGVTQTPRYLIKTRGQQVTLSCSPISGHRSVSWYQQTPGQGLQFLFEYFSETQRNKGNFPGRFSGRQFSNSRSEMNVSTLELGDSALYLCASSLGDRLNTEAFFGQGTRLTVV.

This rearrangement joins TRBV7-3 to TRBJ2-1; TRBD2 matches 8 bases. This CDR3 contains 14 residues. V lost 2 bases, J lost 9 bases, and 6 bases stayed unmatched. Germline loops: CDR1 SGHTA, CDR2 FQGTGA. CDR3 residues: CASSLGTSVGEQFF. The CDR3 DNA sequence: TGTGCCAGCAGCTTAGGGACTAGTGTTGGTGAGCAGTTCTTC.

This clonotype was counted a few times. The V and J genes are TRBV20-1 and TRBJ2-7, with D maybe TRBD1 (5 bases). V lost 6 bases and J 2 bases, leaving 11 bases between the germline ends. Germline-derived CDR1 and CDR2 are DFQATT and SNEGSKA (reference sequence). The CDR3 consists of 12 residues. CDR3 in amino acids: CSARQNPYEQYF. The CDR3 coding sequence is TGCAGTGCCCGACAGAACCCCTACGAGCAGTACTTC.

This clonotype has a handful of counts. The chain employs TRBV10-3 and TRBJ2-1; D is unclear. CDR1 is ENHRY, CDR2 SYGVKD, per germline. The CDR3 covers 15 residues. V lost 3 bases and J lost 9, with 18 bases in between. The CDR3 sequence is CAISDTTGPMGEQFF. The CDR3, as DNA: TGTGCCATCAGTGACACCACTGGACCCATGGGTGAGCAGTTCTTC.

This clonotype was observed many times. The V and J genes are TRBV5-1 and TRBJ2-7; TRBD1 agrees at 7 bases. This CDR3 has 15 amino acids. V was pared by 3 bases and J by 0 bases, with 6 bases of the junction left unmatched. Germline values: CDR1 SGHRS, CDR2 YFSETQ. The CDR3 protein is CASSSGTDRSYEQYF. The CDR3, as DNA: TGCGCCAGCAGCTCCGGGACAGACCGCTCCTACGAGCAGTACTTC.

This clonotype was counted ten times or more. The gene calls are TRBV6-5 and TRBJ2-3, with D perhaps given as TRBD1 or TRBD2 (7 bases each). This CDR3 spans 15 amino acids. Germline V gene sequence: CDR1 MNHEY, CDR2 SVGAGI. The germline V and J ends were trimmed by 1 base and 6 bases, with 14 bases remaining between them. CDR3 bases: TGTGCCAGCAGTTACTACGGCAGGGGGGGGGATACGCAGTATTTT. This codes for CASSYYGRGGDTQYF.

The rearrangement joins TRBV24-1 to TRBJ1-2, with TRBD1 matching over 11 bases. The CDR3 runs to 14 residues. Per germline, CDR1 KGHDR and CDR2 SFDVKD. Germline trimming cut 4 bases from V and 7 bases from J; bases unmatched to any gene: 4. The CDR3 region is CATSEEGTGGGYTF. CDR3 DNA: TGTGCCACCAGTGAAGAGGGGACAGGGGGTGGCTACACCTTC.

Worth noting for this clonotype: This could be a read error, since a much larger clone is one nucleotide away. V gene TRBV5-5 combines with J gene TRBJ1-4; 7 nucleotides match TRBD1. The CDR3 has 14 residues. The germline V gene encodes CDR1 SGHKS and CDR2 YYEKEE (reference sequence). V dropped 4 bases and J dropped 8; count of bases not matched to a gene: 8. The CDR3 sequence: CASSPITGEEKLFF. CDR3 in DNA: TGTGCCAGCAGCCCGATAACAGGGGAAGAAAAACTGTTTTTT.

This clonotype came up many times. V usage is TRBV25-1 and J usage is TRBJ1-1; D not certain. V lost 1 base and J lost 8, with 14 bases in between. Germline V gives CDR1 MGHDK, CDR2 SYGVNS. The CDR3 is 14 amino acids. The chain's CDR3 is CASSESPPLGEAFF. The CDR3 DNA reads TGTGCCAGCAGTGAATCCCCTCCCCTTGGGGAAGCTTTCTTT.

This clonotype turned up a few times. This chain joins TRBV5-1 and TRBJ2-5; a weak D match, TRBD1 (5 bases). Germline-derived CDR1 and CDR2 are SGHRS and YFSETQ. Trimming stripped 5 bases from V and 1 base from J, with 12 bases between. The CDR3 sequence is 14 residues long. The CDR3 region has the DNA TGCGCCAGCAGAGGACAAGGGTCCCAAGAGACCCAGTACTTC. This translates into CASRGQGSQETQYF.

This clonotype was observed many times. The V call is TRBV20-1, the J call TRBJ2-7; 7 nucleotides match TRBD1. V gave up 8 bases and J gave up 3 bases; unmatched junction bases: 10. The CDR3 length is 13 residues. CDR1 is DFQATT and CDR2 is SNEGSKA in the germline V gene (reference sequence). CDR3 region: CSTPGTEFYEQYF. CDR3 nucleotides: TGCAGTACTCCCGGGACAGAGTTCTACGAGCAGTACTTC.